These 12 T cell receptor beta chains were all obtained from the same sample, sequenced in a study of beta chain features in type 1 diabetes. Study-level findings and limits: Type 1 diabetes patients showed a moderate but significant shortening of TCRB CDR3s in all four CD4+ subsets.

Their cognate antigens are unknown. The authors reverse transcribed all of the isolated RNA, so sequencing captured expressed TCRB transcripts. The assay was immunoSEQ multiplex PCR, and TCRdb's table has in-frame clones only and misses some. This sample yields about 300,000 clones, of which less than 15% are seen a single time; roughly 0.015% belongs to the top ten. Material: naive CD4+ T cells from blood. The origin of the receptors is a woman aged 18-29 years with type 1 diabetes.

A few counts support this clone. Other DNA sequences from this sample encode an identical CDR3 as well. The rearrangement links TRBV5-1 to TRBJ1-5; D not resolved. The V end lost 2 bases, the J end lost 0 bases, and 9 bases lay between the germline ends. This CDR3 spans 15 amino acids. Germline-derived CDR1 and CDR2 are SGHRS and YFSETQ. This CDR3 reads CASSLEGYSNQPQHF. The CDR3 nucleotides are TGCGCCAGCAGCTTAGAGGGATATAGCAATCAGCCCCAGCATTTT.

This clone was recorded a few times. The V call is TRBV9, the J call TRBJ2-1; TRBD2 aligns across 8 bases. The germline gives CDR1 SGDLS, CDR2 YYNGEE. This CDR3 spans 17 amino acids. With 4 bases clipped from V and 7 bases from J, the junction kept 16 bases outside the gene matches. CDR3 sequence: CASSPRLLAEPTNEQFF. CDR3 in DNA: TGTGCCAGCAGCCCTCGCTTACTAGCGGAGCCTACAAATGAGCAGTTCTTC.

J is TRBJ2-7 and V is TRBV10-3; TRBD2 agrees at 11 bases. With V trimmed by 6 bases and J by 4 bases, 8 bases remained unmatched. CDR1 is ENHRY and CDR2 is SYGVKD in the germline V gene. CDR3 length: 15 residues. The CDR3 DNA reads TGTGCCATCAGCCCTACTAGCGGGAGCGGGTACGAGCAGTACTTC. This translates into CAISPTSGSGYEQYF.

This chain uses TRBV5-6 with TRBJ2-7; D call uncertain. The CDR3 length is 13 residues. With 4 bases removed from V and 3 bases from J, the gap between germline ends came to 11 bases. Germline-derived CDR1 and CDR2 are SGHDT and YYEEEE. CDR3 sequence reads: CASSLQVRYEQYF. CDR3 nucleotides: TGTGCCAGCAGCCTGCAAGTGCGCTACGAGCAGTACTTC.

The chain has TRBV5-1 and TRBJ1-2; 7 bases map to TRBD1. The germline V gene has CDR1 SGHRS and CDR2 YFSETQ. CDR3 length equals 14 residues. V lost 0 bases and J lost 5; bases outside the gene matches: 4. CDR3 DNA sequence: TGCGCCAGCAGCTTGGAAGACAGGGTGTATGGCTACACCTTC. Translation: CASSLEDRVYGYTF.

J is TRBJ2-2 and V is TRBV10-3, with 11 bases identical to TRBD1. In germline, CDR1 is ENHRY, CDR2 SYGVKD. J gave up 2 bases and V 6 bases, and 5 bases lay outside the gene matches. This CDR3 comprises 16 residues. The CDR3 DNA reads TGTGCCATCAGCTGGACAGGGGGCTCAAACACCGGGGAGCTGTTTTTT. Translated: CAISWTGGSNTGELFF.

The chain carries TRBV2 and TRBJ1-2; TRBD1 matches 7 bases. CDR1 and CDR2 (germline): SNHLY, FYNNEI. J gave up 0 bases and V 11 bases, and 6 bases lay outside the gene matches. The CDR3 length is 13 residues. The CDR3 nucleotides read TGTGCCGGTGGACAGGAGTCTAACTATGGCTACACCTTC. Its translation is CAGGQESNYGYTF. The full variable domain, in which reference TRBV2 and TRBJ1-2 provide the parts outside the CDR3, is EPEVTQTPSHQVTQMGQEVILRCVPISNHLYFYWYRQILGQKVEFLVSFYNNEISEKSEIFDDQFSVERPDGSNFTLKIRSTKLEDSAMYFCAGGQESNYGYTFGSGTRLTVV.

This clone was observed a few times. This rearrangement joins TRBV2 to TRBJ2-3; weak D call: TRBD2 (5 bases). Per the germline V gene, CDR1 is SNHLY and CDR2 is FYNNEI. Trimming shortened V by 10 bases and J by 3 bases, and 8 bases separated the two germline ends. The CDR3 has 11 residues. The CDR3 is CATGETDTQYF. The CDR3 DNA follows: TGTGCCACCGGGGAGACAGATACGCAGTATTTT.

V is TRBV25-1 and J is TRBJ2-2; TRBD2 matches at 9 bases. Germline-derived CDR1 and CDR2 are MGHDK and SYGVNS. The J segment lost 4 bases and the V segment lost 4 bases, leaving 4 bases of the junction unmatched. The CDR3 has 15 residues. CDR3: CASSVASGITGELFF. CDR3 in DNA: TGTGCCAGCAGTGTGGCTAGCGGGATCACCGGGGAGCTGTTTTTT.

The chain has TRBV12-5 and TRBJ1-5; tentative D call: TRBD1 (6 bases). CDR3 length: 14 residues. Germline V gene sequence: CDR1 LGHNT, CDR2 FRNRAP. V was pared by 6 bases and J by 0 bases, with 9 bases between. The CDR3 nucleotides are TGTGCTAGTGGGCAGGGGAATAGCAATCAGCCCCAGCATTTT. Translation: CASGQGNSNQPQHF.

A note on this clone: This same CDR3 is encoded by further DNA sequences in the sample. The CDR3 sequence is CASRPTSGSYNEQFF. In DNA, the CDR3 is TGTGCCAGCAGACCGACTAGCGGGAGCTACAATGAGCAGTTCTTC. The chain combines TRBV7-2 with TRBJ2-1; 12 nucleotides line up with TRBD2. V shed 6 bases, J shed 3 bases, and the junction held 3 bases outside the gene matches. CDR1 is SGHTA, CDR2 FQGNSA, per germline. The CDR3 is made up of 15 amino acids.

This clone was detected only a few times. The chain uses TRBV7-8 and TRBJ2-7, with D possibly being TRBD2 (6 bases). Germline V gene lookup returns CDR1 SGHVS and CDR2 FQNEAQ. The CDR3 extends over 14 amino acids. V lost 6 bases and J 2 bases, leaving 14 bases between the germline ends. The CDR3 here is CASRRGSGTYEQYF. The CDR3 nucleotides read TGTGCCAGCAGACGGGGGTCAGGTACCTACGAGCAGTACTTC. Full variable domain (rest looked up from reference TRBV7-8 and TRBJ2-7): GAGVSQSPRYKVAKRGQDVALRCDPISGHVSLFWYQQALGQGPEFLTYFQNEAQLDKSGLPSDRFFAERPEGSVSTLKIQRTQQEDSAVYLCASRRGSGTYEQYFGPGTRLTVT.